This T cell receptor (beta chain) was identified in a study of shared clonotypes between healthy human individuals. Across the study: There were three CD4 naive, three CD4 memory, two CD8 naive and one CD8 memory plates per donor.

Replicate sorted-subset PCRs were loaded with around 0.2 ug DNA, 29,000 or so T cell genomes. In the original processing: Filtering differed for immunoSEQ, which gave only junction sequences without quality scores. Produced via immunoSEQ multiplex PCR; TCRdb's table is partial and in-frame only. V, J and clone size derive from that table, while D and trimming were established from the DNA sequence. The sample includes nearly 2 million clones, over 85% of them seen just once. Broader study findings: With a handful of donors compared, roughly 5% of naive CD4 clonotypes were shared.

A word on this clone: Its antigen remains unknown.

Trimming took 3 bases from V and 7 from J; bases not matched to a gene: 6. From germline, CDR1 is KGHSH and CDR2 LQKENI. This CDR3 is built from 14 residues. Selected positively for CCR7 and CD45RO-negative, naive CD8 cells excluded terminally differentiated effector memory CD45RA+ cells. The gene calls are TRBV18 and TRBJ2-1; 7 nucleotides align to TRBD2. The sample was naive CD8+ T cells sorted from blood. The clonotype was recovered from a man aged 18 to 29 in good health. The DNA of the CDR3 is TGTGCCAGCTCACCCCGGGACTACTTAAATGAGCAGTTCTTC. Translating gives CASSPRDYLNEQFF.